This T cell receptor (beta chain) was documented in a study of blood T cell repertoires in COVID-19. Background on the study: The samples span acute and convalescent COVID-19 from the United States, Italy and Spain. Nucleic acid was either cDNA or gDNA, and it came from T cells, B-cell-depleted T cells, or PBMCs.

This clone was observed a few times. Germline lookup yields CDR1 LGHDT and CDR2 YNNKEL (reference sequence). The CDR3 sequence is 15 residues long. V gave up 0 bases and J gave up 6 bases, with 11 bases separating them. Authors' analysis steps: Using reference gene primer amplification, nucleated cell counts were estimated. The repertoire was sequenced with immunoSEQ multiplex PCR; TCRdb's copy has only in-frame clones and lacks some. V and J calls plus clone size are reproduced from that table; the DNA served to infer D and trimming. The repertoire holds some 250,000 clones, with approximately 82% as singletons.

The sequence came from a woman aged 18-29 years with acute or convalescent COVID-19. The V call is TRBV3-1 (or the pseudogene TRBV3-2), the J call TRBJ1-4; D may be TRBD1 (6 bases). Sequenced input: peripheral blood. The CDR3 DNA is TGTGCCAGCAGCCAAGATCGCAGGGGTTATGAAAAACTGTTTTTT. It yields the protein CASSQDRRGYEKLFF.